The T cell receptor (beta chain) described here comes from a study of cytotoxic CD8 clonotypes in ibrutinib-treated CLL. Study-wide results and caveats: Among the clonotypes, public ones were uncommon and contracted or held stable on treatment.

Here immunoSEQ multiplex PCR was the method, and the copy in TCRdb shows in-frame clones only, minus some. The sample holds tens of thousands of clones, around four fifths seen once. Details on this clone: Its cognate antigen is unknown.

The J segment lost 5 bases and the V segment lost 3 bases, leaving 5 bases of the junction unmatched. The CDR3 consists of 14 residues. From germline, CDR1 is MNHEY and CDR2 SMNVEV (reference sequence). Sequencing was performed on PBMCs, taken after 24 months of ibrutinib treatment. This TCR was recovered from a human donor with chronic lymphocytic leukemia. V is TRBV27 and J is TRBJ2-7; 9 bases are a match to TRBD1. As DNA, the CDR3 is TGTGCCAGCAGTTTGGGACAGGGATCGAACGAGCAGTACTTC. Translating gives CASSLGQGSNEQYF.